This T cell receptor (beta chain) was documented in a study of OX40 agonist ivuxolimab in advanced cancers. With regard to this clone: Its antigen is still unknown.

Produced via immunoSEQ multiplex PCR; TCRdb's table is partial and in-frame only. The repertoire consists of some 95,000 clones, with roughly 89% occurring once and the leading ten covering under 0.55%. This CDR3 comprises 13 residues. Trimming took off 0 bases at V and 6 bases at J, with 9 bases between the two ends. Germline V gene data show CDR1 as SGDLS and CDR2 as YYNGEE. Notes on the study in general: The study did not work out the antigen specificity of the expanded peripheral T cells. CD4+ and CD8+ blood T cells expanded clonally by week 6 at 0.1 to 3.0 mg/kg.

Sequenced here: CD4+ or CD8+ T cells sorted from blood, sampled in a trial of the OX40 agonist ivuxolimab. The sequence was obtained from an adult with an advanced solid tumor such as melanoma, head and neck, liver or kidney cancer. The chain is built from TRBV9 and TRBJ1-2, with D perhaps TRBD1 (5 bases). As DNA, the CDR3 is TGTGCCAGCAGCGTAGACAGGACCCATGGCTACACCTTC. This encodes CASSVDRTHGYTF.